This T cell receptor (beta chain) originates from a study of CD8+ T cells in alopecia areata. About the research overall: The authors grafted skin from roughly 6-12-month-old C3H/HeJ donors with spontaneous alopecia onto roughly 6-10-week-old female C3H/HeJ mice.

Sequencing relied on a cDNA template that was reverse transcribed from extracted RNA. Some clones are missing from TCRdb's copy, which holds only in-frame ones; the method was immunoSEQ multiplex PCR. The sample has 15,000 to 20,000 clones, none seen only once. A remark on this clone: Mouse names are used for the genes. The sequenced fragment ends 4 residues before the CDR3 boundary, so the rest is inferred from the germline J gene.

Scientists pooled cutaneous lymph node cells and sorted them on CD4, CD8alpha, NKG2D, NKG2ACE and other markers. Germline V gives CDR1 NNHDY, CDR2 SYVADS. The CDR3 is 14 amino acids. With V trimmed by 4 bases and J by 3 bases, 4 bases remained unmatched. J is TRBJ1-1 and V is TRBV13-3, with 9 positions matching TRBD1. The clonotype was recovered from a C3H/HeJ mouse with alopecia areata. MHC haplotype here: H2-k. The sequencing sample was made of CD8+ T cells sorted from a lymph node. The CDR3 loop is CASSTGGADTEVFF. The CDR3 bases that were read are TGTGCCAGCAGTACAGGGGGCGCGGACACA.